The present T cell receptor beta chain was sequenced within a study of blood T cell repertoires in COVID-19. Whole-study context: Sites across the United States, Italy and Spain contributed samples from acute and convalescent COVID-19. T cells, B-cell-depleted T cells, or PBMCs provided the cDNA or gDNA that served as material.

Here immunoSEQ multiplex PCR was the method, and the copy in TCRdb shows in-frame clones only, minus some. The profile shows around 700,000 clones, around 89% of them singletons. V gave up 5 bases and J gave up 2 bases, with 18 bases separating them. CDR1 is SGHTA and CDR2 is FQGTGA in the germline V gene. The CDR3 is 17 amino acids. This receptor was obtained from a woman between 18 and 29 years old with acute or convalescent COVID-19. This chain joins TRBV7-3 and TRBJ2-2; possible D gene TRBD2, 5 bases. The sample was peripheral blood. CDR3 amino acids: CASSIRVASLNTGELFF. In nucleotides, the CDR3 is TGTGCCAGCAGCATCCGTGTGGCTAGCCTTAACACCGGGGAGCTGTTTTTT.